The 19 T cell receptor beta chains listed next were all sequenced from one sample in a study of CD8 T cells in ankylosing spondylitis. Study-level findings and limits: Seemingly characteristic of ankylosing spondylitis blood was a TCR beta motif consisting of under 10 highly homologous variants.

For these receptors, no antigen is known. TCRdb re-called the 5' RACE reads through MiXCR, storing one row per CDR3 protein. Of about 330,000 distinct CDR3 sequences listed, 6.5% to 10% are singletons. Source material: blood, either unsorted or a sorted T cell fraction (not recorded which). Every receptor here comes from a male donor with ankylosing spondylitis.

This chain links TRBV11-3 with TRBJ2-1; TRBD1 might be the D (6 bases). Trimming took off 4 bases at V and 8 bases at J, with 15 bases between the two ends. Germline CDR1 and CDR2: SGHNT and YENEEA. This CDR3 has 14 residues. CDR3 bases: TGTGCCAGCAGCTCTCCCCCCAGGGGAGATGAGCAGTTCTTC. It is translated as CASSSPPRGDEQFF.

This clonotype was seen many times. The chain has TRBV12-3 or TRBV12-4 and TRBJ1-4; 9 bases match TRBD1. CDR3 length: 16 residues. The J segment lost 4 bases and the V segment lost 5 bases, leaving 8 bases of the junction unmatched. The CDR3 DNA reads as TGTGCCAGCAGTCCGCGGACAGGGGCCCTTAATGAAAAACTGTTTTTT. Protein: CASSPRTGALNEKLFF.

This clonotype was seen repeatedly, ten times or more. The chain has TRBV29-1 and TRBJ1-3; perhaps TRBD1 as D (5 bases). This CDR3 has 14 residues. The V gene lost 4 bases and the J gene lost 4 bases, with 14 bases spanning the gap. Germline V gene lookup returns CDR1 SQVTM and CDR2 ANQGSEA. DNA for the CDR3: TGCAGCGTTGGGGGCTCCGAAAAAGGAAACACCATATATTTT. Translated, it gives CSVGGSEKGNTIYF.

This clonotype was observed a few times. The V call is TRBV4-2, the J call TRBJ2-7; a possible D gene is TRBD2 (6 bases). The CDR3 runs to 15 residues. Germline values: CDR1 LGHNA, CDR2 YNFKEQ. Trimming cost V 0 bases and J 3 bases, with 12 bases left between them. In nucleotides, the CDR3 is TGTGCCAGCAGCCAAGAGGCGAGGAGGGGCTACGAGCAGTACTTC. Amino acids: CASSQEARRGYEQYF.

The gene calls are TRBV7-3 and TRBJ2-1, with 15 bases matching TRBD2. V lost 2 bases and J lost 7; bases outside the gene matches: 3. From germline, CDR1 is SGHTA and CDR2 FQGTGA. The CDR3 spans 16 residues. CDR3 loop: CASSLLGTSGRNEQFF. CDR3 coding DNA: TGTGCCAGCAGCTTATTAGGGACTAGCGGGAGGAATGAGCAGTTCTTC.

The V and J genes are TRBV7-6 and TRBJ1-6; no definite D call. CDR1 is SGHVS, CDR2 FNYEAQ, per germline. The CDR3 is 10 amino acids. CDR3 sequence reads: CEDGPQPLHF. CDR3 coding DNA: TGTGAGGATGGGCCCCAACCCCTCCACTTT.

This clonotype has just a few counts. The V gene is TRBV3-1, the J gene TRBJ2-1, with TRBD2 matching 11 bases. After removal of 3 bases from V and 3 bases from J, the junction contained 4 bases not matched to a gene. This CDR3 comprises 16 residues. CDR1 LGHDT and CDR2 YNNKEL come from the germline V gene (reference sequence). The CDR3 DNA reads TGTGCCAGCAGCCATGCTAGCGGGAGGCTCTACAATGAGCAGTTCTTC. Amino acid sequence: CASSHASGRLYNEQFF.

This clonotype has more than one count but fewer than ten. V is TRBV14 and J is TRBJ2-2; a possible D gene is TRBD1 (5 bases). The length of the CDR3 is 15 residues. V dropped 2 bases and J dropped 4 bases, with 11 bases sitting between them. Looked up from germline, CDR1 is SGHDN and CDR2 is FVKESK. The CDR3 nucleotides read TGTGCCAGCAGCCAAAGAAATCAGGGCACCGGGGAGCTGTTTTTT. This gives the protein CASSQRNQGTGELFF.

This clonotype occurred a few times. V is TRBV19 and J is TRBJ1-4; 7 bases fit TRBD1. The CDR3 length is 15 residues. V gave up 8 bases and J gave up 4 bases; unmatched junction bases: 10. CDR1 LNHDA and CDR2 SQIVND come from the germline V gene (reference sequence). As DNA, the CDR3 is TGTGCCAGTTCAGACAGGGCCGGAGGTAATGAAAAACTGTTTTTT. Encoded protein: CASSDRAGGNEKLFF.

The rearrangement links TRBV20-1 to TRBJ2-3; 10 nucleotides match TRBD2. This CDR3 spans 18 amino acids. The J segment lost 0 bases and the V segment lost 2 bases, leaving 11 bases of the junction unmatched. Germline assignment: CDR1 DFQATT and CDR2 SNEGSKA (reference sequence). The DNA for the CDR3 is TGCAGTGCTAGAAGAGATAGCCAGCGGGAGGGAAGCACAGATACGCAGTATTTT. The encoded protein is CSARRDSQREGSTDTQYF.

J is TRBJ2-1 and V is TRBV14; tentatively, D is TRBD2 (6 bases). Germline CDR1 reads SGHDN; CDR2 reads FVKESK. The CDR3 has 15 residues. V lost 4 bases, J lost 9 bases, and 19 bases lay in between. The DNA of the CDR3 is TGTGCCAGCAGCCGGGAGTCCGGGGGTCGTGGTGAGCAGTTCTTC. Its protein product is CASSRESGGRGEQFF.

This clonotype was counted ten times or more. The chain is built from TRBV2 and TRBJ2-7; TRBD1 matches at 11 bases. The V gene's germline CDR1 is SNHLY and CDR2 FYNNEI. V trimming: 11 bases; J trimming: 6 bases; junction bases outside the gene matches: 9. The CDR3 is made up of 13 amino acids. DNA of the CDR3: TGTGCCGGGAGCGGGACAGGGGGTTTCGAGCAGTACTTC. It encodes CAGSGTGGFEQYF.

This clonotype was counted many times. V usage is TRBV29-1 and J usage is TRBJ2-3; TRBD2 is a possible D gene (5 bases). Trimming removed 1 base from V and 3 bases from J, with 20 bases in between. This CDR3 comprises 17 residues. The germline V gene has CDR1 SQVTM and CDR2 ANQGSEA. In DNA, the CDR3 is TGCAGCGTTGAAGGACCTAGAGGGTCGCTTTCGACAGATACGCAGTATTTT. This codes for CSVEGPRGSLSTDTQYF.

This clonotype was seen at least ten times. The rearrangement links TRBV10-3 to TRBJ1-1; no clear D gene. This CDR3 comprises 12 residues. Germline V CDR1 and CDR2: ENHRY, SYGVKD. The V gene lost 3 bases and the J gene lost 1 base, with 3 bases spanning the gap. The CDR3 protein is CAISDGNTEAFF. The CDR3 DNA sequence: TGTGCCATCAGTGATGGGAACACTGAAGCTTTCTTT.

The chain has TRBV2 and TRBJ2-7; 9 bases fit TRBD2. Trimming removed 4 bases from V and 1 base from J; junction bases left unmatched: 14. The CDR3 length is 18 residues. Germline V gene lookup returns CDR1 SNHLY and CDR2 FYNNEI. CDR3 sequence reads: CASSVPLWREGKSYEQYF. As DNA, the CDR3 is TGTGCCAGCAGTGTCCCGCTCTGGCGGGAGGGCAAGTCCTACGAGCAGTACTTC.

This CDR3 reads CSAGSYYEQYF. Here the CDR3 DNA reads TGCAGTGCAGGGAGTTACTACGAGCAGTACTTC. This chain connects TRBV20-1 to TRBJ2-7, with D tentatively TRBD2 (5 bases). Looked up from germline, CDR1 is DFQATT and CDR2 is SNEGSKA (reference sequence). V was pared by 6 bases and J by 3 bases, with 9 bases between. The CDR3 loop spans 11 amino acids.

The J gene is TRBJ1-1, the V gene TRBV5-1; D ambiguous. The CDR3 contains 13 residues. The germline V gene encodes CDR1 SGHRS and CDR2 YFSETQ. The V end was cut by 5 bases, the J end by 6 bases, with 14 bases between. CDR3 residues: CASSRGLSAEAFF. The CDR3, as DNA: TGCGCCAGCAGTAGAGGGCTCTCGGCTGAAGCTTTCTTT.

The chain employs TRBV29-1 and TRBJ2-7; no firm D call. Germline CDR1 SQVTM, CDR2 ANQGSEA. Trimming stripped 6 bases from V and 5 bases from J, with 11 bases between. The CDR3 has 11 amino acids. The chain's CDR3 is CSVEFVDEQYF. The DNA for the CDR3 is TGCAGCGTAGAGTTTGTCGACGAGCAGTACTTC.

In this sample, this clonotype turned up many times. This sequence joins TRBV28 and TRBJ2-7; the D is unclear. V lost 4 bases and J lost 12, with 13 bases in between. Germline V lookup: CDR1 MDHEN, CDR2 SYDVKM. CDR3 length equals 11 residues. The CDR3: CASSSDRRRYF. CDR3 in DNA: TGTGCCAGCAGTTCGGACCGCCGTCGGTACTTC.